This TCR beta chain is drawn from a study of CD8 T cells in Susac syndrome. CDR3 size: 14 residues. RNA totalling roughly 0.45 to 1 ug underwent reverse transcription with random hexamers. Via MiXCR, TCRdb re-called the immunoSEQ multiplex PCR reads, giving one row per CDR3 protein. The sample has 50,000 to 55,000 distinct CDR3 sequences, approximately 95% seen once. Sequencing used CD8+ T cells from PBMCs. The chain employs TRBV21-1 and TRBJ1-5; the table's D call of TRBD1 was not tested on the DNA. TRBV21-1 is marked as a pseudogene. This receptor was obtained from a human donor with Susac syndrome. Here the CDR3 reads CASRPTVSNQPQHF. The CDR3 coding sequence is TGTGCCAGCCGACCGACAGTTAGCAATCAGCCCCAGCATTTT.